The 26 T cell receptor beta chains listed next were all sequenced from one sample in a study of type 1 regulatory T cells. From the reads, TCRdb called clonotypes with MiXCR, one entry per CDR3 protein. The top ten hold roughly 2.2% of the sample, which has about 65,000 distinct CDR3 sequences, just under 50% seen once. Which antigens these TCRs recognize remains unknown. What was sequenced was cultured non-Tr1 T cells, either the whole culture or a sorted T cell fraction (not recorded which). These receptors were obtained from a human donor in good health.

This clonotype was seen more than once but under ten times. The J gene is TRBJ2-1, the V gene TRBV6-6, with 14 nucleotides matching TRBD2. Germline V CDR1 and CDR2: MNHNY, SVGAGI (reference sequence). J was trimmed by 6 bases and V by 0 bases; bases with no gene match: 1. The CDR3 is 16 amino acids. CDR3 DNA: TGTGCCAGCAGTTACTCGACTAGCGGGGGGGCCAATGAGCAGTTCTTC. This gives the protein CASSYSTSGGANEQFF.

The CDR3 is CASSAGQGYEQYF. DNA of the CDR3: TGTGCCAGCTCCGCGGGACAGGGTTACGAGCAGTACTTC. The chain links TRBV18 to TRBJ2-7; 9 nucleotides line up with TRBD1. The CDR3 extends over 13 amino acids. J lost 4 bases, V lost 6 bases, and 4 bases had no gene match. Germline CDR1 KGHSH, CDR2 LQKENI. Full variable domain (outside the CDR3, taken from reference TRBV18 and TRBJ2-7): NAGVMQNPRHLVRRRGQEARLRCSPMKGHSHVYWYRQLPEEGLKFMVYLQKENIIDESGMPKERFSAEFPKEGPSILRIQQVVRGDSAAYFCASSAGQGYEQYFGPGTRLTVT.

This rearrangement joins TRBV20-1 to TRBJ1-4; no clear D gene. Trimming left V 1 base short and J 7 bases short, with 4 bases between. There are 11 residues in the CDR3. Germline values: CDR1 DFQATT, CDR2 SNEGSKA (reference sequence). The CDR3: CSARAFEKLFF. The CDR3 region has the DNA TGCAGTGCTAGAGCTTTTGAAAAACTGTTTTTT.

The rearrangement joins TRBV4-2 to TRBJ2-7; D ambiguous. Germline CDR1 reads LGHNA; CDR2 reads YNFKEQ. Trimming took off 0 bases at V and 1 base at J, with 10 bases between the two ends. The length of the CDR3 is 15 residues. The CDR3 nucleotides are TGTGCCAGCAGCCAAGATGGGCACGCATCCTACGAGCAGTACTTC. This encodes CASSQDGHASYEQYF.

The chain recombines TRBV6-5 with TRBJ1-2; 10 bases are shared with TRBD1. V lost 5 bases and J lost 4; bases outside the gene matches: 4. The germline V gene encodes CDR1 MNHEY and CDR2 SVGAGI. There are 14 residues in the CDR3. Here the CDR3 reads CASSPGQGVYGYTF. CDR3 nucleotide sequence: TGTGCCAGCAGTCCCGGACAGGGGGTCTATGGCTACACCTTC.

V is TRBV5-1 and J is TRBJ2-7, with TRBD1 matching over 9 bases. The CDR3 loop spans 14 amino acids. Germline CDR1 is SGHRS and CDR2 is YFSETQ. Germline trimming cut 4 bases from V and 5 bases from J; bases unmatched to any gene: 7. The CDR3 nucleotides are TGCGCCAGCAGCACCGGGACAGGGTTTGACGAGCAGTACTTC. Its translation: CASSTGTGFDEQYF.

J is TRBJ2-1 and V is TRBV4-3, with 9 bases lining up with TRBD2. This CDR3 is built from 16 residues. J lost 8 bases, V lost 0 bases, and 8 bases had no gene match. Germline V gene sequence: CDR1 LGHNA, CDR2 YSLEER. In DNA, the CDR3 is TGCGCCAGCAGCCAAGATGTGGGCGGGGGGGCCGATGAGCAGTTCTTC. Residues: CASSQDVGGGADEQFF.

As to this clonotype: This may come from a read error, since a much larger clone is one base off. This is likely a read error, given that the CDR3 carries no conserved phenylalanine or tryptophan at its end. The genes are TRBV7-2 and TRBJ2-3; D gene unclear. The CDR3 contains 12 residues. V was clipped by 2 bases and J by 4 bases, with 4 bases between them. Germline V gene lookup returns CDR1 SGHTA and CDR2 FQGNSA. The CDR3 DNA follows: TGTGCCAGCAGCTTATACGCAGATACGCAGTATCTT. Protein product: CASSLYADTQYL.

The V and J genes are TRBV5-1 and TRBJ1-1, with 7 nucleotides matching TRBD1. V lost 3 bases and J lost 4; bases outside the gene matches: 9. CDR1 is SGHRS and CDR2 is YFSETQ in the germline V gene. The CDR3 spans 15 residues. The CDR3 nucleotides read TGCGCCAGCAGCTCCCTAGACAGGGCAGGCACTGAAGCTTTCTTT. Its translation is CASSSLDRAGTEAFF.

The sample holds many counts of this clonotype. J is TRBJ1-5 and V is TRBV6-2 or TRBV6-3; D is undetermined. The germline gives CDR1 MNHEY, CDR2 SVGEGT. Trimming cost V 7 bases and J 6 bases, with 13 bases left between them. This CDR3 has 13 amino acids. DNA for the CDR3: TGTGCCAGCACCCTCAGGCGGGGTCAGCCCCAGCATTTT. Its translation: CASTLRRGQPQHF.

The chain carries TRBV18 and TRBJ1-1; D might be TRBD1 (5 bases). Deletions cut 5 bases from V and 5 bases from J, with 18 bases between. Germline CDR1 and CDR2: KGHSH and LQKENI. The CDR3 spans 15 residues. In nucleotides, the CDR3 is TGTGCCAGCTCATCGGAGGGCGGGGGGAGAACTGAAGCTTTCTTT. Encoded protein: CASSSEGGGRTEAFF.

This clonotype was observed a handful of times. V is TRBV6-5 and J is TRBJ1-5; tentatively, D is TRBD1 (6 bases). CDR3 length: 14 residues. Germline V lookup: CDR1 MNHEY, CDR2 SVGAGI. The ends were cut back, 6 bases at V and 3 bases at J, with 12 bases in the middle. CDR3 in amino acids: CASSTGNHNQPQHF. The DNA of the CDR3 is TGTGCCAGCAGCACAGGGAACCACAATCAGCCCCAGCATTTT.

The chain has TRBV29-1 and TRBJ2-3; D is possibly TRBD2 (5 bases). From germline, CDR1 is SQVTM and CDR2 ANQGSEA. CDR3 length: 12 residues. V was cut by 7 bases and J by 0 bases, with 8 bases left in between. DNA of the CDR3: TGCAGCGCCGGAGGTAGCACAGATACGCAGTATTTT. Its protein product is CSAGGSTDTQYF.

This CDR3 reads CASSLYSGKETQYF. CDR3 in DNA: TGCGCCAGCAGCTTGTATTCAGGAAAAGAGACCCAGTACTTC. This chain uses TRBV5-1 with TRBJ2-5; D remains unclear. The V end was cut by 1 base, the J end by 3 bases, with 10 bases between. The CDR3 extends over 14 amino acids. CDR1 and CDR2 (germline): SGHRS, YFSETQ.

This clonotype came up many times. The chain uses TRBV20-1 and TRBJ1-2; D remains ambiguous. The CDR3 spans 12 residues. The V end was cut by 0 bases, the J end by 8 bases, with 10 bases between. Germline V gene lookup returns CDR1 DFQATT and CDR2 SNEGSKA (reference sequence). CDR3 bases: TGCAGTGCTAGAGACACTCCCGGCGGCTACACCTTC. Protein product: CSARDTPGGYTF.

V usage is TRBV5-1 and J usage is TRBJ2-1; 10 bases align to TRBD2. Unmatched junction bases numbered 2, after V lost 0 bases and J lost 2 bases. The germline V gene encodes CDR1 SGHRS and CDR2 YFSETQ. This CDR3 spans 16 amino acids. The CDR3 spells CASSLVAGGPYNEQFF. The CDR3 DNA reads TGCGCCAGCAGCTTGGTAGCGGGGGGCCCCTACAATGAGCAGTTCTTC.

The rearrangement uses TRBV3-1 and TRBJ1-6; TRBD1 matches at 7 bases. Germline values: CDR1 LGHDT, CDR2 YNNKEL (reference sequence). With V trimmed by 5 bases and J by 4 bases, 5 bases remained unmatched. The CDR3 runs to 15 residues. CDR3 DNA: TGTGCCAGCAGCACCGGGACAGCGTATAATTCACCCCTCCACTTT. It is translated as CASSTGTAYNSPLHF.

J is TRBJ1-3 and V is TRBV19; D remains ambiguous. Germline CDR1 is LNHDA and CDR2 is SQIVND (reference sequence). The V end was cut by 1 base, the J end by 4 bases, with 8 bases between. This CDR3 is 14 amino acids long. The CDR3 DNA sequence: TGTGCCAGTAGTATAGCCGTGACGGGAAACACCATATATTTT. The encoded protein is CASSIAVTGNTIYF.

This rearrangement joins TRBV5-1 to TRBJ1-4, with 7 nucleotides matching TRBD1. The CDR3 sequence is 15 residues long. Trimming took 4 bases from V and 7 from J; bases not matched to a gene: 10. From germline, CDR1 is SGHRS and CDR2 YFSETQ. The CDR3 here is CASSQQGGIPEKLFF. The CDR3 DNA reads as TGCGCCAGCAGCCAGCAGGGGGGCATTCCTGAAAAACTGTTTTTT.

This clonotype was counted a few times. V is TRBV29-1 and J is TRBJ1-1; possibly TRBD1 for D (6 bases). CDR3 length: 15 residues. Trimming took off 8 bases at V and 0 bases at J, with 19 bases between the two ends. Germline V gene sequence: CDR1 SQVTM, CDR2 ANQGSEA. The CDR3 sequence is CSPRGGARLNTEAFF. The CDR3, as DNA: TGCAGCCCCCGTGGGGGGGCGAGGTTGAACACTGAAGCTTTCTTT.

The CDR3 nucleotides read TGCGCCAGCAGCCAACGGACAGGGACAGATACGCAGTATTTT. Amino acid sequence: CASSQRTGTDTQYF. The rearrangement uses TRBV4-3 and TRBJ2-3; 8 nucleotides match TRBD1. The CDR3 is made up of 14 amino acids. Per the germline V gene, CDR1 is LGHNA and CDR2 is YSLEER. V lost 2 bases to trimming and J lost 3 bases; unmatched junction nucleotides: 1.

With regard to this clonotype: This may stem from a read error, because a much larger clone lies one nucleotide away. The chain recombines TRBV7-2 with TRBJ1-3, with 10 bases that match TRBD1. Germline V lookup: CDR1 SGHTA, CDR2 FQGNSA. There are 15 residues in the CDR3. This chain's CDR3 is CVSSSGTGAGNTIYF. Here the CDR3 DNA reads TGTGTCAGCAGCTCCGGGACAGGGGCTGGAAACACCATATATTTT.

This sequence joins TRBV4-2 and TRBJ2-3, with D possibly matching TRBD2 (5 bases). The germline V gene encodes CDR1 LGHNA and CDR2 YNFKEQ. V dropped 0 bases and J dropped 6 bases, with 7 bases sitting between them. The CDR3 has 13 amino acids. The CDR3 coding sequence is TGTGCCAGCAGCCAAGATTGGAGGGATACGCAGTATTTT. Its translation is CASSQDWRDTQYF.

This clonotype was found a few times. The chain joins TRBV9 to TRBJ1-1; no clear D gene. The V gene's germline CDR1 is SGDLS and CDR2 YYNGEE. With 1 base removed from V and 1 base from J, the gap between germline ends came to 8 bases. CDR3 length: 14 amino acids. CDR3 in DNA: TGTGCCAGCAGCGTAACAGTTAGGAACACTGAAGCTTTCTTT. It codes for CASSVTVRNTEAFF.

This clonotype was detected a few times. The chain links TRBV7-9 to TRBJ2-1; 9 bases line up with TRBD2. Germline-derived CDR1 and CDR2 are SEHNR and FQNEAQ (reference sequence). V dropped 5 bases and J dropped 7; count of bases not matched to a gene: 9. The CDR3 consists of 15 residues. The CDR3 sequence: CASSPWGLALNEQFF. Here the CDR3 DNA reads TGTGCCAGCAGCCCTTGGGGACTAGCCTTGAATGAGCAGTTCTTC. Variable domain in full (rest from reference TRBV7-9 and TRBJ2-1): DTGVSQNPRHKITKRGQNVTFRCDPISEHNRLYWYRQTLGQGPEFLTYFQNEAQLEKSRLLSDRFSAERPKGSFSTLEIQRTEQGDSAMYLCASSPWGLALNEQFFGPGTRLTVL.

In this sample, this clonotype turned up a few times. The V call is TRBV2, the J call TRBJ1-6; possibly TRBD1 for D (5 bases). The CDR3 sequence is 15 residues long. Germline V gives CDR1 SNHLY, CDR2 FYNNEI. V was pared by 3 bases and J by 10 bases, with 16 bases between. This CDR3 reads CASSDGVREGSPLHF. The CDR3 bases are TGTGCCAGCAGTGATGGGGTCAGGGAGGGATCACCCCTCCACTTT.